This T cell receptor (beta chain) appears in the sequencing data of a study of blood T cell repertoires in COVID-19. Germline values: CDR1 LNHDA, CDR2 SQIVND (reference sequence). With V trimmed by 3 bases and J by 5 bases, 8 bases remained unmatched. The CDR3 extends over 15 amino acids. Sequencing was performed with immunoSEQ multiplex PCR; in TCRdb, only in-frame clones are kept and a portion is missing. The data contain about 53,000 clones, roughly 85% of them singletons. The V and J genes are TRBV19 and TRBJ2-7; 9 nucleotides match TRBD1. Specimen: peripheral blood. This sequence originates from a man older than 75 with acute or convalescent COVID-19. In nucleotides, the CDR3 is TGTGCCAGTAGTATGGGGACAGGGTTGAGGGACGAGCAGTACTTC. Its protein product is CASSMGTGLRDEQYF. The full variable domain, in which reference TRBV19 and TRBJ2-7 provide the parts outside the CDR3, is DGGITQSPKYLFRKEGQNVTLSCEQNLNHDAMYWYRQDPGQGLRLIYYSQIVNDFQKGDIAEGYSVSREKKESFPLTVTSAQKNPTAFYLCASSMGTGLRDEQYFGPGTRLTVT.